This T cell receptor (beta chain) derives from a study of cytomegalovirus exposure and HLA in healthy donors. The trim removed 3 bases at V and 4 bases at J, leaving 7 bases unmatched. This CDR3 has 16 residues. Germline-derived CDR1 and CDR2 are SGHAT and FQNNGV. Concerning this clone: Its antigen remains unknown.

The PCR ran on 60 Vbeta and 13 Jbeta primers. How the authors handled the data: There were tens of millions of unique TCR beta chains by a later count, and approximately 10 million of them were shared. Sequenced by immunoSEQ multiplex PCR; TCRdb stores in-frame clones only, minus some. V and J calls and clone size are as listed in that table; D and trimming were resolved from the DNA. The sample records 95,000 to 110,000 clones, 60% to 80% being singletons. General observations from the study: Association of roughly 18,000 TCR beta sequences with HLA alleles was found at 0.05 false discovery rate in a later analysis. With high specificity and sensitivity, the classifier reportedly diagnosed cytomegalovirus status. There were a few CMV-associated chains whose specificity for CMV antigens was confirmed in vitro.

The sequence came from a man aged 50-59 years in good health and CMV-seropositive. Sample: PBMCs. The V and J genes are TRBV11-2 and TRBJ2-1; the match to TRBD1 covers 9 bases. The CDR3 nucleotides read TGTGCCAGCAGCTTCGTACAGGGGGCTGTGTACAATGAGCAGTTCTTC. It translates to CASSFVQGAVYNEQFF.